This T cell receptor (beta chain) appears in the sequencing data of a study of T-cell memory formation after mild COVID-19. Using its own MiXCR run on the 5' RACE reads, TCRdb lists one record per CDR3 protein. The table includes 250,000 to 350,000 distinct CDR3 sequences, over 11% detected once. Germline lookup yields CDR1 DFQATT and CDR2 SNEGSKA (reference sequence). The CDR3 totals 14 residues. The V end lost 3 bases, the J end lost 7 bases, and 13 bases lay between the germline ends. This clonotype was obtained from a man younger than 30 who had mild COVID-19 (a few samples of this study predate the infection). Cell type and time point are not known. Input material: PBMCs or a T cell subset sorted from them (not recorded which). V gene TRBV20-1 combines with J gene TRBJ1-6; tentative D call: TRBD1 (5 bases). The CDR3 nucleotides are TGCAGTGCTAGGCGAACAGGTCTAAATTCACCCCTCCACTTT. The encoded protein is CSARRTGLNSPLHF.